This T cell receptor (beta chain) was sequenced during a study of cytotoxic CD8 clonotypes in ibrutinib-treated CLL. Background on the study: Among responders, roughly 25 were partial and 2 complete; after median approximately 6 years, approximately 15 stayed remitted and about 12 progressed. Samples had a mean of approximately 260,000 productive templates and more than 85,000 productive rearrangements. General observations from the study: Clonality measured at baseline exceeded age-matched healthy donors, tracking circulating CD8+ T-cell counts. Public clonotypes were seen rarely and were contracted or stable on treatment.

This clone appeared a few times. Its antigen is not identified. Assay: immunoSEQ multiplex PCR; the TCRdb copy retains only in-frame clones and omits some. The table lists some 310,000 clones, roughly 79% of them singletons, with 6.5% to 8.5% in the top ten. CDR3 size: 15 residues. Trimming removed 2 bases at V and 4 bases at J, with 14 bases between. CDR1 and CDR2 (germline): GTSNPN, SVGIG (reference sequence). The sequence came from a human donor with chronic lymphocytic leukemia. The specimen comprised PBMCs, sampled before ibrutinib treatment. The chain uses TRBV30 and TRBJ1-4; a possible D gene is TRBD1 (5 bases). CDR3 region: CAWSPGTRGNEKLFF. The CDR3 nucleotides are TGTGCCTGGAGTCCTGGGACCCGCGGTAATGAAAAACTGTTTTTT.